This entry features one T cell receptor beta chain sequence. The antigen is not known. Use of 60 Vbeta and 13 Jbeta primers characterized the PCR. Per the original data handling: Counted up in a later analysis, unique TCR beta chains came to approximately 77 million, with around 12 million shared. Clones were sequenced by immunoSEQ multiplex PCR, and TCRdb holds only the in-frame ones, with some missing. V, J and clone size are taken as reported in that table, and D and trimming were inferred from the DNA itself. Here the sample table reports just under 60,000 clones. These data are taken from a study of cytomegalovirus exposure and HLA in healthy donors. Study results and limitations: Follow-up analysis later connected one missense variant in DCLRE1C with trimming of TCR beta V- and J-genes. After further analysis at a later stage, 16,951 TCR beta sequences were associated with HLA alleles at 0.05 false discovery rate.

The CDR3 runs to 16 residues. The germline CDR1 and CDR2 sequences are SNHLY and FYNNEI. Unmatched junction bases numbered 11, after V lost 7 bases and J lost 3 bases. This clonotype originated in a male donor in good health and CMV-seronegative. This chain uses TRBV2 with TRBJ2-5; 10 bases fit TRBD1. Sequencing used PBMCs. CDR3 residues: CASTTTGTGVEETQYF. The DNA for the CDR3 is TGTGCCAGCACCACCACCGGGACAGGGGTTGAAGAGACCCAGTACTTC.